This T cell receptor beta chain was identified in a study of tumor-infiltrating lymphocytes in primary liver carcinoma. Background on the study: Per sample, productive TCRbeta reads numbered roughly 3.5 to 7.13 million, similar across tissue types.

A constant-region primer served to make TCR beta cDNA from about 500 ng total RNA. A slightly modified ARM-PCR protocol with three nested multiplex PCR rounds produced these TCR beta libraries. The first two PCR rounds used TRBV1-TRBV30 forward primers with a C-beta reverse primer, roughly 10 cycles each. MiXCR, applied by TCRdb to the multiplex PCR reads, yields one record per CDR3 protein. The sample holds roughly 120,000 distinct CDR3 sequences; less than 80% are singletons and the top ten take 9.3%. Unsorted bulk tissue of about 19-33 mg yielded co-extracted RNA and DNA. The patients, who had chronic HBV infection, were treatment-naive (untreated). General study results and limits: With p = 0.039, the top-250-clone fraction in tumors significantly exceeded that in blood.

The CDR3 covers 15 residues. A note on this clonotype: Its antigen remains unknown. A read error may be the cause here, since a much bigger clone is one base away.

This sequence originates from a woman in her sixties or seventies with primary liver carcinoma and hepatitis B virus infection. The rearrangement uses TRBV12-3 or TRBV12-4 and TRBJ2-3; TRBD2 matches at 9 bases. Sequenced material: liver tumor tissue from sampling region 1. The subset was: tumor region T1, superior pole. CDR3 loop: CASSYIAGAGDRQYF. For the CDR3, the DNA is TGTGCCAGCAGTTATATAGCGGGAGCGGGAGATAGGCAGTATTTT.